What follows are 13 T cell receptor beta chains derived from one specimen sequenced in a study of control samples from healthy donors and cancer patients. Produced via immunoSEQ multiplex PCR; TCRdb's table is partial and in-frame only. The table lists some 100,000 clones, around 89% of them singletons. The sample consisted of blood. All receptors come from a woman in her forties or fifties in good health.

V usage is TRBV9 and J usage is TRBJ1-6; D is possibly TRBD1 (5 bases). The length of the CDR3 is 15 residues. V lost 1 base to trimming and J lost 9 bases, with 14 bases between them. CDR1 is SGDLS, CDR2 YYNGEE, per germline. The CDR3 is CASSVMVGGSSPLHF. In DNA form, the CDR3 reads TGTGCCAGCAGCGTAATGGTGGGGGGGAGTTCACCCCTCCACTTT.

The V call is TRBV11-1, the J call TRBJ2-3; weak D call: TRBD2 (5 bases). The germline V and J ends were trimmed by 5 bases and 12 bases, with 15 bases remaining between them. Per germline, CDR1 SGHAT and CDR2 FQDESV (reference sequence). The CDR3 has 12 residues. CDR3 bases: TGTGCCAGCAGCCAGGTCGGGGAACCACAGTATTTT. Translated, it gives CASSQVGEPQYF.

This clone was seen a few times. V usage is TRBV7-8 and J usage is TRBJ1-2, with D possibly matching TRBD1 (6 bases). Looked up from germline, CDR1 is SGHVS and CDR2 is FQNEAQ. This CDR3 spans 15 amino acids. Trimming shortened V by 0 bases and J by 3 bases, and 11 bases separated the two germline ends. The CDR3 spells CASSLASRGYYGYTF. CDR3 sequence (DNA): TGTGCCAGCAGCTTAGCGTCCAGGGGCTACTATGGCTACACCTTC.

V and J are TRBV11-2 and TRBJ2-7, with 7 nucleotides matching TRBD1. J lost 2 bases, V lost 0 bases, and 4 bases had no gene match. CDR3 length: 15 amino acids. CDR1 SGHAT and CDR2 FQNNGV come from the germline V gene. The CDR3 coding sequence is TGTGCCAGCAGCTTAGACGGCAGGGGGACCTACGAGCAGTACTTC. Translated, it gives CASSLDGRGTYEQYF.

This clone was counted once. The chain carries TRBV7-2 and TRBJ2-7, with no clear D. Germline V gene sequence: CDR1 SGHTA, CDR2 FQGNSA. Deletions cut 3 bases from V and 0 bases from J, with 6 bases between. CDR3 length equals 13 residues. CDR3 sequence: CASSFVSSYEQYV. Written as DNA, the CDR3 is TGTGCCAGCAGCTTCGTAAGCTCCTACGAGCAGTACGTC.

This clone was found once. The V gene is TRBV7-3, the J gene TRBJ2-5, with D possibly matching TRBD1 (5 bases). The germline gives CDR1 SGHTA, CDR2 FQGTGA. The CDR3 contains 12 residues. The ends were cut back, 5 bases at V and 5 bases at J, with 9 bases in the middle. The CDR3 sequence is CASSLNRETQYF. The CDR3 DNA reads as TGTGCCAGCAGCCTAAACAGGGAGACCCAGTACTTC.

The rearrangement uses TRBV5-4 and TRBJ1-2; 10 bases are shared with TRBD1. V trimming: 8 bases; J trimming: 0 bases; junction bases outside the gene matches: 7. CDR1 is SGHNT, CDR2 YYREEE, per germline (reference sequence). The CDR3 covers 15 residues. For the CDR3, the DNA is TGTGCCAGTCTTAGACAGGGGGCCGCTAACTATGGCTACACCTTC. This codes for CASLRQGAANYGYTF.

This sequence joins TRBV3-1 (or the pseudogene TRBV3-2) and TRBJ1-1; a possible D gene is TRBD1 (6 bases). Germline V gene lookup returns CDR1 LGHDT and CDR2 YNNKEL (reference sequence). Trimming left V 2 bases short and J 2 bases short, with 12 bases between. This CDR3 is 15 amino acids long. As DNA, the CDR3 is TGTGCCAGCAGCCAACTGGACAGACCAAACACTGAAGCTTTCTTT. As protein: CASSQLDRPNTEAFF.

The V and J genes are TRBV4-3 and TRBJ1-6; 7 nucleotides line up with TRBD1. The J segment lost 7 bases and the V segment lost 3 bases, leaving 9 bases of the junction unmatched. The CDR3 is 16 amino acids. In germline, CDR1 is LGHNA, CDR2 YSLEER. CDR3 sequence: CASSQDNRGRNSPLHF. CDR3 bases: TGCGCCAGCAGCCAGGATAACAGGGGTAGAAATTCACCCCTCCACTTT.

CDR3 sequence: CAWSVGDTVANYGYTF. Here the CDR3 DNA reads TGTGCCTGGAGTGTGGGGGACACTGTAGCTAACTATGGCTACACCTTC. The rearrangement links TRBV30 to TRBJ1-2, with a possible D match to TRBD1 (6 bases). Trimming removed 0 bases at V and 0 bases at J, with 14 bases between. This CDR3 is 16 amino acids long. Per the germline V gene, CDR1 is GTSNPN and CDR2 is SVGIG (reference sequence). Based on the CDR3 plus reference TRBV30 and TRBJ1-2, the full variable domain is SQTIHQWPATLVQPVGSPLSLECTVEGTSNPNLYWYRQAAGRGLQLLFYSVGIGQISSEVPQNLSASRPQDRQFILSSKKLLLSDSGFYLCAWSVGDTVANYGYTFGSGTRLTVV.

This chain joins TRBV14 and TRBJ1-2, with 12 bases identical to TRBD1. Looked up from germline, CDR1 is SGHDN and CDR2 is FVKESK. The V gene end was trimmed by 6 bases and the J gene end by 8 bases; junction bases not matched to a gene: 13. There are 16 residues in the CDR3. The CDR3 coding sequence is TGTGCCAGCAGGCAACCGGGACAGGGGGCTTTCGTCGGCTACACCTTC. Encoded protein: CASRQPGQGAFVGYTF.

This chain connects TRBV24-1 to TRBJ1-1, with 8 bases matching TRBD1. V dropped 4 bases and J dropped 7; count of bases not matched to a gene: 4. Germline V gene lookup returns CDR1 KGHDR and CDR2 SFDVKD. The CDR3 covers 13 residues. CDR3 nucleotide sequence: TGTGCCACCAGTGAGGACGGACAGGGTGAAGCTTTCTTT. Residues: CATSEDGQGEAFF.

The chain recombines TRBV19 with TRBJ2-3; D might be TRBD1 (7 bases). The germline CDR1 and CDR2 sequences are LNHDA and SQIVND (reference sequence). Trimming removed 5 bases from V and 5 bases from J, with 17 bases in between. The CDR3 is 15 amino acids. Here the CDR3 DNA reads TGTGCCAGTAGTCACCAGGGGGGTATGGGAGATACGCAGTATTTT. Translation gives CASSHQGGMGDTQYF.